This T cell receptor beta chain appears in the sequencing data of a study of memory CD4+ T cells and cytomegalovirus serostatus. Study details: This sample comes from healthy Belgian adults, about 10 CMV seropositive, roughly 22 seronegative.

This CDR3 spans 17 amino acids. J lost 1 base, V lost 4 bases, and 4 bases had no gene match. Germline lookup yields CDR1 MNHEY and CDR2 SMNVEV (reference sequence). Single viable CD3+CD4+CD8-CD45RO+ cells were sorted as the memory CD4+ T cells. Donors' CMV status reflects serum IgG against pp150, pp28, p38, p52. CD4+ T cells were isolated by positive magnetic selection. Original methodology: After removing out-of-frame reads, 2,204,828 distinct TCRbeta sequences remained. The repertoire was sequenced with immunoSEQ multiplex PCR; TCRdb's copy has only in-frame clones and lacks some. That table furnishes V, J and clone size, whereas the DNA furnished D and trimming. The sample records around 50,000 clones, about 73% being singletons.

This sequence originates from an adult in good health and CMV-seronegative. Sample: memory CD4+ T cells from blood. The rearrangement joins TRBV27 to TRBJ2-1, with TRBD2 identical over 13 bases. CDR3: CASSSGTSGVSYNEQFF. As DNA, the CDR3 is TGTGCCAGCAGTTCGGGGACTAGCGGGGTTTCCTACAATGAGCAGTTCTTC.